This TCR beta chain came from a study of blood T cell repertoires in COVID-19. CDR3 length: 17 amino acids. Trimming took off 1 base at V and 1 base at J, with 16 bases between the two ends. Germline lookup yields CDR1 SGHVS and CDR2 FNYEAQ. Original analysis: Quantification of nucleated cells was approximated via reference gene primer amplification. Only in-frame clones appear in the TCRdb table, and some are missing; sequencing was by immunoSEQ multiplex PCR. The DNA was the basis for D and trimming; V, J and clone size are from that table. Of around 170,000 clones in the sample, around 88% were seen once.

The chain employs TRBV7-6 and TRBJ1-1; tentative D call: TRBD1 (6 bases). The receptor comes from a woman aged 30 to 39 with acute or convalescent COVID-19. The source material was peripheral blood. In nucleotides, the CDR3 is TGTGCCAGCAGCTTAGTGGGGGCTACCTTTAAGAACACTGAAGCTTTCTTT. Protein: CASSLVGATFKNTEAFF.